This is a list of T cell receptor beta chains from one sample in a study of blood T cell repertoires in COVID-19. Sequenced by immunoSEQ multiplex PCR; TCRdb stores in-frame clones only, minus some. The table records roughly 79,000 clones, 82% of them present only once. The source material was peripheral blood. The receptor set was obtained from a human donor in a cohort sampled during active COVID-19. CDR3s include the opening cysteine and the closing phenylalanine or tryptophan. The D gene is left open where the match is weak. Where a row states a size, it is once, few, many or the class of an expanded clone; other rows omit it.

abundance | j_gene | d_gene | v_gene | CDR3aa | CDR3nt
. | TRBJ2-1 | TRBD2 | TRBV6-1 | CASSAAGGRDEQFF | TGTGCCAGCAGTGCAGCGGGGGGTAGGGATGAGCAGTTCTTC
. | TRBJ1-4 | TRBD1 | TRBV20-1 | CSANRGEKLFF | TGCAGTGCTAACAGGGGTGAAAAACTGTTTTTT
once | TRBJ2-2 | . | TRBV4-3 | CASSLRQAYTGELFF | TGCGCCAGCAGCCTCCGACAGGCATACACCGGGGAGCTGTTTTTT
. | TRBJ2-3 | . | TRBV7-3 | CASSLSVAGDTQYF | TGTGCCAGCAGCTTAAGTGTCGCGGGTGATACGCAGTATTTT
. | TRBJ2-5 | . | TRBV4-1 | CASSQQVRGTYQETQYF | TGCGCCAGCAGCCAACAGGTTAGGGGGACCTACCAAGAGACCCAGTACTTC
. | TRBJ1-3 | . | TRBV10-3 | CAISRGIDGNTIYF | TGTGCCATCAGTCGGGGGATTGACGGAAACACCATATATTTT
. | TRBJ1-5 | . | TRBV2 | CASKDLSEQPQHF | TGTGCCAGCAAAGACCTGTCGGAGCAGCCCCAGCATTTT
. | TRBJ2-5 | . | TRBV7-6 | CASSLLNSRKETQYF | TGTGCCAGCAGCTTACTGAACAGCCGTAAAGAGACCCAGTACTTC
. | TRBJ2-7 | TRBD1 | TRBV4-3 | CASSQAGTGPYEQYF | TGCGCCAGCAGCCAGGCCGGGACAGGGCCCTACGAGCAGTACTTC
. | TRBJ2-7 | . | TRBV3-1/TRBV3-2 | CASSRMANYEQYF | TGTGCCAGCAGCCGTATGGCAAACTACGAGCAGTACTTC
. | TRBJ1-3 | . | TRBV6-5 | CASSSYNSGKGWIYF | TGTGCCAGCAGCTCGTATAACAGCGGGAAAGGTTGGATATATTTT
. | TRBJ2-7 | TRBD1 | TRBV11-3 | CASSQGQGNEQYF | TGTGCCAGCAGCCAAGGACAGGGGAACGAGCAGTACTTC
. | TRBJ2-1 | TRBD2 | TRBV9 | CASSVEVSGVMLQFF | TGTGCCAGCAGCGTAGAAGTTAGCGGGGTGATGCTGCAGTTCTTC
. | TRBJ1-2 | . | TRBV7-2 | CASSRRPGDEGYTF | TGTGCCAGCAGCCGGCGCCCGGGAGATGAGGGCTACACCTTC
. | TRBJ2-1 | TRBD2 | TRBV7-8 | CASSLAGGILAGAFYNEQFF | TGTGCCAGCAGCTTAGCGGGGGGAATACTAGCGGGGGCCTTCTACAATGAGCAGTTCTTC
. | TRBJ1-2 | . | TRBV5-1 | CASSFKGKTNYGYTF | TGCGCCAGCAGCTTTAAGGGGAAGACTAACTATGGCTACACCTTC
few | TRBJ2-7 | TRBD1 | TRBV3-1/TRBV3-2 | CASSHSPWDRGPKLGYEQYF | TGTGCCAGCAGCCACTCACCCTGGGACAGGGGGCCGAAATTAGGTTACGAGCAGTACTTC
. | TRBJ1-2 | . | TRBV4-3 | CASSRSAYGYTF | TGCGCCAGCAGCCGGAGCGCTTATGGCTACACCTTC
few | TRBJ1-1 | TRBD1 | TRBV2 | CASSEGGQFVRTEAFF | TGTGCCAGCAGTGAAGGGGGACAGTTTGTAAGGACTGAAGCTTTCTTT
. | TRBJ2-1 | TRBD2 | TRBV30 | CAWSATSGGSSYNEQFF | TGTGCCTGGAGTGCTACTAGCGGGGGCTCCTCCTACAATGAGCAGTTCTTC
. | TRBJ1-2 | TRBD1 | TRBV29-1 | CSVEGQGDGYTF | TGCAGCGTTGAGGGACAGGGGGATGGCTACACCTTC
. | TRBJ2-1 | TRBD2 | TRBV7-2 | CASSLVQRGGGEQFF | TGTGCCAGCAGCTTAGTCCAGCGGGGGGGCGGTGAGCAGTTCTTC
. | TRBJ1-5 | . | TRBV7-8 | CASSTPGGGSNQPQHF | TGTGCCAGCAGCACCCCGGGCGGAGGTAGCAATCAGCCCCAGCATTTT
. | TRBJ2-1 | TRBD2 | TRBV5-4 | CASSLAGGPNYNEQFF | TGTGCCAGCAGCTTAGCGGGGGGGCCTAACTACAATGAGCAGTTCTTC
. | TRBJ1-2 | TRBD1 | TRBV3-1/TRBV3-2 | CASSQELGTGYGYTF | TGTGCCAGCAGCCAAGAACTAGGGACAGGGTATGGCTACACCTTC
once | TRBJ2-3 | . | TRBV7-9 | CASSLQGNTDTQYF | TGTGCCAGCAGCTTACAGGGCAACACAGATACGCAGTATTTT
. | TRBJ1-5 | TRBD1 | TRBV18 | CASSPQTGGNQPQHF | TGTGCCAGCTCACCCCAGACAGGGGGCAATCAGCCCCAGCATTTT
. | TRBJ1-2 | . | TRBV7-2 | CASSLAAGPTYGYTF | TGTGCCAGCAGCTTAGCGGCGGGGCCGACGTATGGCTACACCTTC
. | TRBJ2-7 | TRBD2 | TRBV6-6 | CASSNVGGTYEQYF | TGTGCCAGCAGCAACGTGGGGGGGACCTACGAGCAGTACTTC
. | TRBJ1-1 | . | TRBV5-1 | CASSLVAGNTEAFF | TGCGCCAGCAGCTTGGTGGCAGGAAACACTGAAGCTTTCTTT
once | TRBJ1-1 | TRBD1 | TRBV7-9 | CASRSGTGFTEAFF | TGTGCCAGCAGATCCGGGACAGGGTTCACTGAAGCTTTCTTT